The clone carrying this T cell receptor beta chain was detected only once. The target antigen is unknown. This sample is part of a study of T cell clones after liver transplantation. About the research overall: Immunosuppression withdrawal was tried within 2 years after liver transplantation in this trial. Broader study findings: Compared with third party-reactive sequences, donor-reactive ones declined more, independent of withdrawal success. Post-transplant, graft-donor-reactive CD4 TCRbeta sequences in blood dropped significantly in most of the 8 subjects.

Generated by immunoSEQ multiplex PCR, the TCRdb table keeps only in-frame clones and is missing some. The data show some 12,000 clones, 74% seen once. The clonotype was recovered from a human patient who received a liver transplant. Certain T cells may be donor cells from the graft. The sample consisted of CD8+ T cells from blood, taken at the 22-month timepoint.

The CDR3 region has the DNA TGTGCCAGCAGTTTATATCCCTCTGGGGCCAACGTCCTGACTTTC. Protein sequence: CASSLYPSGANVLTF. The V call is TRBV27, the J call TRBJ2-6; the D is unclear. Trimming pared 1 base from V and 0 bases from J, leaving 4 bases between. CDR3 length equals 15 residues. The germline V gene encodes CDR1 MNHEY and CDR2 SMNVEV (reference sequence).